The 13 T cell receptor beta chains reported below all come from one sample, sequenced in a study of early T cells in non-severe SARS-CoV-2 infection. TCRdb re-derived calls from the 5' RACE reads in MiXCR, one entry per CDR3 protein. The table records about 39,000 distinct CDR3 sequences, around 6% of them present only once. Material: whole blood, obtained at baseline. The receptors come from an adult who was a healthcare worker with PCR-confirmed SARS-CoV-2 infection or an uninfected control (not recorded which).

At least ten counts were recorded for this clonotype. This chain links TRBV6-1 with TRBJ1-2; no clear D gene. The V end was cut by 7 bases, the J end by 4 bases, with 13 bases between. Germline values: CDR1 MNHNS, CDR2 SASEGT. The CDR3 totals 13 residues. The CDR3 DNA reads TGTGCCAGCACCGACGGCAGCGTCTATGGCTACACCTTC. Encoded protein: CASTDGSVYGYTF.

The table lists this clonotype with many counts. The chain carries TRBV7-3 and TRBJ2-3; a weak D match, TRBD2 (5 bases). The CDR3 covers 13 residues. CDR1 SGHTA and CDR2 FQGTGA come from the germline V gene. Trimming shortened V by 3 bases and J by 5 bases, and 9 bases separated the two germline ends. CDR3 protein: CASSFPGLDTQYF. CDR3 coding DNA: TGTGCCAGCAGCTTCCCCGGACTAGATACGCAGTATTTT.

This clonotype appeared many times. V and J are TRBV18 and TRBJ1-1; 7 bases line up with TRBD1. J gave up 5 bases and V 3 bases, and 6 bases lay outside the gene matches. This CDR3 is 14 amino acids long. Germline V gives CDR1 KGHSH, CDR2 LQKENI. The CDR3 DNA sequence: TGTGCCAGCTCACCTAAGGGGGCCTGGACTGAAGCTTTCTTT. Its translation: CASSPKGAWTEAFF.

This clonotype was recorded many times. The chain recombines TRBV12-5 with TRBJ2-2, with D perhaps matching TRBD1 (7 bases). V gave up 2 bases and J gave up 3 bases, with 25 bases separating them. CDR1 and CDR2 (germline): LGHNT, FRNRAP. The CDR3 has 20 amino acids. CDR3 coding DNA: TGTGCTAGTGGTTTGCCCCCCTCCCGACAGGGACTTTGGGACACCGGGGAGCTGTTTTTT. Encoded protein: CASGLPPSRQGLWDTGELFF.

This clonotype was recorded many times. The rearrangement links TRBV12-3 or TRBV12-4 to TRBJ2-3, with a tentative D call TRBD2 (7 bases). The germline V and J ends were trimmed by 7 bases and 5 bases, with 22 bases remaining between them. The CDR3 is 16 residues long. CDR3 coding DNA: TGTGCCAGCACCCCCCGGGGGGCGCGGGTGGGAGATACGCAGTATTTT. Its translation: CASTPRGARVGDTQYF.

This clonotype was counted many times. The CDR3 reads CASSLDRGQSEAFF. The CDR3 region has the DNA TGTGCCAGCAGCTTAGACAGGGGACAGTCTGAAGCTTTCTTT. The J gene is TRBJ1-1, the V gene TRBV11-2; the match to TRBD1 covers 7 bases. Germline values: CDR1 SGHAT, CDR2 FQNNGV. Germline trimming cut 0 bases from V and 6 bases from J; bases unmatched to any gene: 4. This CDR3 region has 14 residues.

The J gene is TRBJ1-6, the V gene TRBV2; possibly TRBD1 for D (5 bases). Germline values: CDR1 SNHLY, CDR2 FYNNEI. The CDR3 totals 14 residues. Trimming took 4 bases from V and 10 from J, leaving 14 bases between them. As DNA, the CDR3 is TGTGCCAGCAGTGTGGAGCCGGGGCGATCACCCCTCCACTTT. This encodes CASSVEPGRSPLHF.

In this sample, this clonotype turned up many times. The chain links TRBV7-8 to TRBJ1-5; 8 positions agree with TRBD1. Germline values: CDR1 SGHVS, CDR2 FQNEAQ. The CDR3 consists of 15 residues. The junction had 4 bases not matched to a gene; V was cut back by 5 bases and J by 1 base. CDR3 sequence (DNA): TGTGCCAGCAGCCAAGGACAGGGAAGCAATCAGCCCCAGCATTTT. This gives the protein CASSQGQGSNQPQHF.

This clonotype was observed at least ten times. The chain carries TRBV6-1 and TRBJ1-1, with a possible D match to TRBD1 (5 bases). V was cut by 6 bases and J by 4 bases, with 12 bases left in between. The CDR3 totals 13 residues. Germline V gene data show CDR1 as MNHNS and CDR2 as SASEGT. CDR3 nucleotide sequence: TGTGCCAGCAGACGAAGGGGAGGCACTGAAGCTTTCTTT. Protein sequence: CASRRRGGTEAFF.

The chain is built from TRBV15 and TRBJ2-3; 8 nucleotides agree with TRBD2. Germline V gene sequence: CDR1 LNHNV, CDR2 YYDKDF (reference sequence). This CDR3 has 16 residues. With 5 bases clipped from V and 0 bases from J, the junction kept 7 bases outside the gene matches. This CDR3 is CATSGRAGASTDTQYF. The CDR3, as DNA: TGTGCCACCAGCGGAAGAGCGGGGGCTAGCACAGATACGCAGTATTTT.

This clonotype was seen at least ten times. The gene calls are TRBV3-1 and TRBJ1-1; unclear D gene. Germline V CDR1 and CDR2: LGHDT, YNNKEL (reference sequence). This CDR3 spans 14 amino acids. V lost 3 bases to trimming and J lost 0 bases, with 8 bases between them. The CDR3 reads CASSQGILNTEAFF. The CDR3 region has the DNA TGTGCCAGCAGCCAGGGTATACTGAACACTGAAGCTTTCTTT.

The table lists this clonotype with many counts. This chain joins TRBV13 and TRBJ1-4; possibly TRBD1 for D (6 bases). The V end lost 3 bases, the J end lost 4 bases, and 9 bases lay between the germline ends. CDR3 length: 14 amino acids. The germline V gene encodes CDR1 PRHDT and CDR2 FYEKMQ (reference sequence). This chain's CDR3 is CASSFRGGNEKLFF. The CDR3 DNA reads as TGTGCCAGCAGCTTCAGAGGGGGTAATGAAAAACTGTTTTTT.

This clonotype was seen only a few times. This sequence joins TRBV6-1 and TRBJ1-5, with 8 positions matching TRBD1. The CDR3 length is 16 residues. From germline, CDR1 is MNHNS and CDR2 SASEGT. V lost 4 bases, J lost 7 bases, and 12 bases stayed unmatched. This CDR3 reads CASSGTTGQGGQPQHF. The CDR3, as DNA: TGTGCCAGCAGTGGAACCACAGGACAGGGAGGACAGCCCCAGCATTTT.